One sample yielded the 20 T cell receptor beta chains listed below, sequenced in a study of T cell repertoires in cytomegalovirus infection (dated 2019 in TCRdb). The treatment or condition label for this specimen denotes: in vitro stimulation with specific CMV peptide epitopes to enrich CMV-specific T cells. The sequencer was an Illumina HiSeq 1500. Using fastp trimming at Q25 and MiXCR clonotype assembly, TCRdb reanalyzed the public sequencing data and kept in-frame beta chains. Each entry is one CDR3 protein sequence, shown with its most common DNA and genes. The sample includes about 900,000 distinct CDR3 sequences, with under 40% observed a single time. The ten largest clones capture around an eighth of the sample. Their recognized antigens are unknown. The source was cultured CD8+ T cells from PBMCs, collected from culture after CMV antigen stimulation. The receptors here all came from a human donor in good health (CMV status not recorded). Some clones in this sample may be carry-over from other donors' samples.

This clonotype was seen more than once but under ten times. The J gene is TRBJ2-1, the V gene TRBV28, with D unresolved. Germline V gene lookup returns CDR1 MDHEN and CDR2 SYDVKM. The CDR3 is 15 amino acids. Between the trimmed V and J ends, which lost 4 bases and 8 bases, there was a span of 18 bases. In nucleotides, the CDR3 is TGTGCCAGCAGTTCTGGACGGTTCCTTTCCTATGAGCAGTTCTTC. Translated: CASSSGRFLSYEQFF.

This sequence joins TRBV4-1 and TRBJ2-3; D gene ambiguous. With 3 bases removed from V and 4 bases from J, the gap between germline ends came to 5 bases. The CDR3 runs to 12 residues. Germline loops: CDR1 MGHRA, CDR2 YSYEKL. In DNA form, the CDR3 reads TGCGCCAGCAGCCATGGCCCAGATACGCAGTATTTT. Encoded protein: CASSHGPDTQYF.

This clonotype was seen a single time. The chain has TRBV6-8 and TRBJ1-1, with D maybe TRBD1 (6 bases). Germline V CDR1 and CDR2: MNHGY, SAAAGT. The CDR3 has 15 amino acids. Trimming left V 6 bases short and J 8 bases short, with 22 bases between. CDR3 DNA sequence: TGTGCCAGCAGCCACCCGGGTGGGGGGCAAGGAGAAGCTTTCTTT. Residues: CASSHPGGGQGEAFF.

The J gene is TRBJ1-6, the V gene TRBV19; tentatively, D is TRBD1 (5 bases). Between the trimmed V and J ends, which lost 3 bases and 9 bases, there was a span of 12 bases. Looked up from germline, CDR1 is LNHDA and CDR2 is SQIVND (reference sequence). The CDR3 covers 14 residues. CDR3 DNA: TGTGCCAGTAGTATGATAGGGGTCGGTTCACCCCTCCACTTT. Translation gives CASSMIGVGSPLHF.

With regard to this clonotype: Just one base apart from a much larger clone, this may be a read error. CDR3 sequence reads: CASSIDTGTDGGYTF. The CDR3 region has the DNA TGTGCCAGCAGCATAGATACCGGGACCGACGGTGGCTACACCTTC. The rearrangement uses TRBV7-9 and TRBJ1-2, with D possibly being TRBD1 (5 bases). The V and J ends lost 5 bases and 7 bases respectively, with 20 bases between them. The CDR3 runs 15 residues. Looked up from germline, CDR1 is SEHNR and CDR2 is FQNEAQ (reference sequence). Supplemented by reference TRBV7-9 and TRBJ1-2, the full variable domain reads DTGVSQNPRHKITKRGQNVTFRCDPISEHNRLYWYRQTLGQGPEFLTYFQNEAQLEKSRLLSDRFSAERPKGSFSTLEIQRTEQGDSAMYLCASSIDTGTDGGYTFGSGTRLTVV.

This clonotype was picked up a small number of times. This chain links TRBV7-9 with TRBJ1-5, with unresolved D. Germline CDR1 reads SEHNR; CDR2 reads FQNEAQ (reference sequence). The CDR3 loop spans 13 amino acids. The V and J ends lost 4 bases and 9 bases respectively, with 13 bases between them. The CDR3 protein is CASSYGGPRPQHF. DNA of the CDR3: TGTGCCAGCAGCTACGGAGGTCCCCGGCCCCAGCATTTT. Drawing the rest from reference TRBV7-9 and TRBJ1-5, the complete variable domain is DTGVSQNPRHKITKRGQNVTFRCDPISEHNRLYWYRQTLGQGPEFLTYFQNEAQLEKSRLLSDRFSAERPKGSFSTLEIQRTEQGDSAMYLCASSYGGPRPQHFGDGTRLSIL.

Remarks on this clonotype: One junction end does not reproduce the germline sequence, and a read error may be involved. The V call is TRBV28, the J call TRBJ1-6, with D possibly TRBD1 on 5 matching bases. The CDR3 spans 16 residues. Per germline, CDR1 MDHEN and CDR2 SYDVKM. CDR3: CASGLAGTVYNSPLHF. The CDR3 DNA reads as TGTGCCAGCGGTTTAGCCGGGACGGTCTATAATTCACCCCTCCACTTT.

This clonotype was seen at least ten times. This chain uses TRBV12-3 or TRBV12-4 with TRBJ2-5, with D perhaps given as TRBD1 or TRBD2 (5 bases each). This CDR3 is 15 amino acids long. V was shortened by 2 bases and J by 3 bases, with 13 bases between the two germline ends. The CDR3 protein is CASSLKGVGEETQYF. The CDR3 region has the DNA TGTGCCAGCAGTTTAAAGGGCGTGGGGGAAGAGACCCAGTACTTC.

This clonotype was seen a handful of times. The J gene is TRBJ2-4, the V gene TRBV6-8, with D perhaps TRBD2 (6 bases). The CDR3 is 17 residues long. Germline lookup yields CDR1 MNHGY and CDR2 SAAAGT. The ends were cut back, 0 bases at V and 8 bases at J, with 20 bases in the middle. DNA for the CDR3: TGTGCCAGCAGTTACTCGTTAACGGGGGTCCGTGGAGACATTCAGTACTTC. This codes for CASSYSLTGVRGDIQYF.

The chain links TRBV7-9 to TRBJ2-7; no firm D call. Germline V gene sequence: CDR1 SEHNR, CDR2 FQNEAQ (reference sequence). Trimming stripped 4 bases from V and 2 bases from J, with 12 bases between. The CDR3 covers 14 residues. Here the CDR3 DNA reads TGTGCCAGCAGCTCCGATAGGGCCGCCTACGAGCAGTACGTC. This translates into CASSSDRAAYEQYV.

This chain uses TRBV6-2 or TRBV6-3 with TRBJ1-1; 8 bases are shared with TRBD1. The CDR3 has 13 amino acids. The germline CDR1 and CDR2 sequences are MNHEY and SVGEGT. After removal of 6 bases from V and 7 bases from J, the junction contained 7 bases not matched to a gene. The CDR3 sequence: CASRPGGAGEAFF. The CDR3 DNA is TGTGCCAGCAGGCCAGGGGGCGCGGGTGAAGCTTTCTTT.

This clonotype was picked up a small number of times. The chain has TRBV29-1 and TRBJ2-7; D remains unclear. The germline gives CDR1 SQVTM, CDR2 ANQGSEA. The CDR3 extends over 12 amino acids. Trimming left V 4 bases short and J 5 bases short, with 12 bases between. The CDR3 DNA sequence: TGCAGCGTTGGACGGCCGCAGGACGAGCAGTACGTC. Protein product: CSVGRPQDEQYV.

V gene TRBV20-1 combines with J gene TRBJ1-2; 9 bases map to TRBD1. CDR1 and CDR2 (germline): DFQATT, SNEGSKA (reference sequence). V gave up 6 bases and J gave up 6 bases; unmatched junction bases: 11. CDR3 length: 14 residues. CDR3 protein: CSAETGGASDGYTF. CDR3 DNA sequence: TGCAGTGCAGAAACAGGGGGCGCGAGCGATGGCTACACCTTC.

This clonotype was detected only a few times. This rearrangement joins TRBV7-9 to TRBJ1-2; D remains ambiguous. The V end lost 1 base, the J end lost 1 base, and 7 bases lay between the germline ends. CDR1 is SEHNR and CDR2 is FQNEAQ in the germline V gene (reference sequence). The CDR3 extends over 14 amino acids. CDR3 amino acids: CASSLGSSNYGYTF. DNA for the CDR3: TGTGCCAGCAGCTTAGGCTCGAGTAACTATGGCTACACCTTC.

This chain uses TRBV5-4 with TRBJ2-7; TRBD1 matches at 7 bases. This CDR3 spans 15 amino acids. Germline V gene sequence: CDR1 SGHNT, CDR2 YYREEE (reference sequence). Losses at the gene ends were 4 bases for V and 3 bases for J; bases not matched to a gene: 10. The CDR3 spells CASSGTGQSVYEQYF. The CDR3 bases are TGTGCCAGCAGCGGGACGGGACAGTCCGTCTACGAGCAGTACTTC.

This clonotype was seen more than once but under ten times. The chain employs TRBV9 and TRBJ1-2; D gene uncertain. The CDR3 consists of 15 residues. V dropped 0 bases and J dropped 1 base, with 10 bases sitting between them. Looked up from germline, CDR1 is SGDLS and CDR2 is YYNGEE. CDR3 in amino acids: CASSVVSNSNYGYTF. CDR3 nucleotides: TGTGCCAGCAGCGTAGTATCAAACAGTAACTATGGCTACACCTTC.

V is TRBV24-1 and J is TRBJ1-1; D uncertain. This CDR3 has 12 residues. V lost 7 bases and J lost 2, with 7 bases in between. Per the germline V gene, CDR1 is KGHDR and CDR2 is SFDVKD. The CDR3 protein is CATRAGNTEAFF. The CDR3 bases are TGTGCCACCAGGGCAGGCAACACTGAAGCTTTCTTT.

There are many counts of this clonotype. This chain uses TRBV7-2 with TRBJ2-6; a weak D match, TRBD1 (6 bases). Trimming removed 1 base at V and 2 bases at J, with 15 bases between. CDR3 length equals 18 residues. Per the germline V gene, CDR1 is SGHTA and CDR2 is FQGNSA. CDR3 in amino acids: CASSLEGVWGTGANVLTF. The DNA of the CDR3 is TGTGCCAGCAGCTTAGAGGGGGTGTGGGGGACTGGGGCCAACGTCCTGACTTTC.

The gene calls are TRBV12-3 or TRBV12-4 and TRBJ1-6; D might be TRBD1 (5 bases). V was pared by 6 bases and J by 10 bases, with 16 bases between. CDR3 length equals 14 residues. The CDR3 region is CASSAGRGGSPLHF. The CDR3 DNA follows: TGTGCCAGCAGCGCTGGGAGGGGAGGGTCACCCCTCCACTTT.

This clonotype was counted a few times. The chain carries TRBV15 and TRBJ1-1, with 10 bases identical to TRBD1. This CDR3 is 15 amino acids long. Germline V CDR1 and CDR2: LNHNV, YYDKDF (reference sequence). V shed 1 base, J shed 5 bases, and the junction held 4 bases outside the gene matches. The CDR3, as DNA: TGTGCCACCAGCAGAGGACAGGGGGCGCGAACTGAAGCTTTCTTT. Encoded protein: CATSRGQGARTEAFF.